This TCR beta chain stems from a study of CD8 T cells in ankylosing spondylitis. MiXCR was run by TCRdb on the 5' RACE reads, yielding one entry per CDR3 protein. The sample carries over 600,000 distinct CDR3 sequences, around 20% recorded once. Of note for this clonotype: Its antigen is unidentified.

Whole-study results and caveats: In the blood and synovial fluid of reactive arthritis, some motif variants had been previously reported. Relatively rare in peripheral blood, disease-linked clones were also CD8+. In ankylosing spondylitis blood, a motif of roughly 8 highly homologous TCR beta variants appeared characteristic.

The CDR3 covers 17 residues. V lost 4 bases and J 6 bases, leaving 22 bases between the germline ends. The V gene's germline CDR1 is SGHTA and CDR2 FQGNSA. The V gene is TRBV7-2, the J gene TRBJ2-1; TRBD1 is a possible D gene (5 bases). Sequencing input: blood, either unsorted or a sorted T cell fraction (not recorded which). This TCR was recovered from a male donor with ankylosing spondylitis. The CDR3 here is CASSSVGKDTGRNEQFF. CDR3 nucleotides: TGTGCCAGCAGCTCCGTCGGTAAGGACACTGGCCGCAATGAGCAGTTCTTC. The whole variable domain, remainder taken from reference TRBV7-2 and TRBJ2-1, is GAGVSQSPSNKVTEKGKDVELRCDPISGHTALYWYRQSLGQGLEFLIYFQGNSAPDKSGLPSDRFSAERTGGSVSTLTIQRTQQEDSAVYLCASSSVGKDTGRNEQFFGPGTRLTVL.